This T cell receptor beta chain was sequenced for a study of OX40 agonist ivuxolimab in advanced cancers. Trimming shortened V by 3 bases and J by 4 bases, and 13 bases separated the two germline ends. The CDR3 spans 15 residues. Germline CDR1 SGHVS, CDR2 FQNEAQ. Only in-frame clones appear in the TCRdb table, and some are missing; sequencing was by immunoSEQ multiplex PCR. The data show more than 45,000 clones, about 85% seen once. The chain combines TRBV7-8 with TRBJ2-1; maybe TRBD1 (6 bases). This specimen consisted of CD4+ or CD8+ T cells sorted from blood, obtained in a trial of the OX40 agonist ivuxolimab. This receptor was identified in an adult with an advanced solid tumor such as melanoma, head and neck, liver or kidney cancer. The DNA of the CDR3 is TGTGCCAGCAGCTTTAGGGGGTTAGTTTACAATGAGCAGTTCTTC. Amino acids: CASSFRGLVYNEQFF.